The clone carrying this T cell receptor beta chain was counted many times. No antigen is known for it. TCRdb ran MiXCR on the reads and lists one entry per CDR3 protein. The sample holds a few hundred thousand distinct CDR3 sequences, 25% to 30% seen once. The sample originates from a study of T cell repertoires in cytomegalovirus infection. Study-wide context: Public TCR beta signatures provided an indication of both CMV infection and a matching HLA type.

Broader study findings: Adding up the frequency of public TCR beta families identified people who carried CMV plus the relevant HLA. Dominant in the ex vivo response were TCR beta clonotypes restricted by HLA-C and specific for CMV.

The receptor comes from a human donor in good health (CMV status not recorded). Some clones in this sample may be carry-over from other donors' samples. This specimen was cultured PBMCs, taken from culture after CMV antigen stimulation.

Here the CDR3 DNA reads TGTGCCAGCAGCGAAGACAGGGAGAATGAGCAGTTCTTC. Residues: CASSEDRENEQFF. The chain couples TRBV7-8 to TRBJ2-1; 7 nucleotides line up with TRBD1. After removal of 5 bases from V and 7 bases from J, the junction contained 5 bases not matched to a gene. Germline V gene lookup returns CDR1 SGHVS and CDR2 FQNEAQ. The CDR3 has 13 residues.